These T cell receptor beta chains were read from a single sample in a study of spatial heterogeneity in lung cancer. TCRdb re-called the 5' RACE reads through MiXCR, storing one row per CDR3 protein. This sample has tens of thousands of distinct CDR3 sequences; around 5.5% occur once, and the top ten carry 25% to 30%. The source was PBMCs, collected at surgery. Receptor source: a female donor with early-stage non-small cell lung cancer. Both conserved end residues are part of each CDR3. D genes are given only for firm matches. The size of a clone is reported for some rows only, either as once, few or many, or as a class for expanded clones.

TGTGCCAGCAGCGCCCCACAGGGGAACATTGCAACTAATGAAAAACTGTTTTTT	CASSAPQGNIATNEKLFF	-	TRBV21-1	TRBJ1-4	few	18
TGTGCCATCAGCCGGGACAGGGTTAATGAGCAGTTCTTC	CAISRDRVNEQFF	TRBD1	TRBV10-3	TRBJ2-1	many	13
TGTGCCAGCAGCCTACAGGGTACCGCAGATACGCAGTATTTT	CASSLQGTADTQYF	-	TRBV7-2	TRBJ2-3	many	14
TGCGCCAGCAGCCCCAGCGCCGGGACGGCCCACAATGAGCAGTTCTTC	CASSPSAGTAHNEQFF	-	TRBV5-1	TRBJ2-1	few	16
TGCAGTGCTAGAGATCTAAGGGCCCGTTCCGCCGATACGCAGTATTTT	CSARDLRARSADTQYF	-	TRBV20-1	TRBJ2-3	many	16
TGTGCCAGCAGCACCCGGTGGCAGGGGGATTCACCCCTCCACTTT	CASSTRWQGDSPLHF	TRBD1	TRBV11-2	TRBJ1-6	-	15
TGTGCCAGCAGGCGGGACTTTAGCTCCTACAATGAGCAGTTCTTC	CASRRDFSSYNEQFF	-	TRBV7-8	TRBJ2-1	-	15
TGCGCCAGCAGCTCCCGGACAGCCGAGACCCAGTACTTC	CASSSRTAETQYF	-	TRBV5-1	TRBJ2-5	medium-sized	13
TGTGCCAGCAGCGTAGAAGGGCTCTCCTACAATGAGCAGTTCTTC	CASSVEGLSYNEQFF	-	TRBV9	TRBJ2-1	many	15
TGTGCTAGTGGTTTGGGCCGGGACAAAGCAGGGACCCAGTACTTC	CASGLGRDKAGTQYF	-	TRBV12-5	TRBJ2-5	few	15
TGTGCCAGCAGTTCAGGCAACTCCTATGGCTACACCTTC	CASSSGNSYGYTF	-	TRBV6-2/TRBV6-3	TRBJ1-2	many	13
TGCAGTGCTCGCCCCTGGGACATAAGGGGCTACACCTTC	CSARPWDIRGYTF	-	TRBV20-1	TRBJ1-2	many	13
TGTGCCAGCAGCTTCCAGGGTACGGAGTCCTACGAGCAGTACTTC	CASSFQGTESYEQYF	-	TRBV5-5	TRBJ2-7	-	15
TGTGCCAGCAGTGAAGCGGAGGGCTCCTGGGCCATGAGGGGCTTC	CASSEAEGSWAMRGF	-	TRBV6-1	TRBJ2-7	many	15
TGTGCCAGCAGTTACCCCAGCGTCTGGACTAGCGGGAGGGCAGACACAGATACGCAGTATTTT	CASSYPSVWTSGRADTDTQYF	TRBD2	TRBV6-2/TRBV6-3	TRBJ2-3	once	21
TGTGCCACTTTCGACTGGTACAATGAGCAGTTCTTC	CATFDWYNEQFF	-	TRBV6-2/TRBV6-3	TRBJ2-1	-	12
TGTGCCAGCGGCCCGGGGACGACCTACGAGCAGTACTTC	CASGPGTTYEQYF	-	TRBV5-6	TRBJ2-7	many	13
TGCAGTGTTCTCGGCACAGATACGCAGTATTTT	CSVLGTDTQYF	-	TRBV20-1	TRBJ2-3	medium-sized	11